Sequencing of this T cell receptor (beta chain) was carried out in a study of T cells in Graves' hyperthyroidism and ophthalmopathy. This clonotype was observed many times. Its antigen is still unknown. Findings of the study overall: In the analysis, a 13 V-J model separated ophthalmopathy from stable hyperthyroidism. Ophthalmopathy was predicted by the model a median of approximately 6.6 months ahead of onset.

Newly diagnosed patients aged 18 to 65 had hyperthyroidism of under 2 months' duration. Every diagnosis used clinical symptoms, serum thyroxine and TRAb, thyroid ultrasound and orbital computed tomography. Germline CDR1 MNHNS, CDR2 SASEGT. V was shortened by 4 bases and J by 2 bases, with 15 bases between the two germline ends. The CDR3 runs to 16 residues. Researchers amplified the TCR beta CDR3 regions from RNA transcripts. RT-PCR in the first round (using the HTBI primer set) targeted the TCR CDR3. MiXCR was run by TCRdb on the multiplex PCR reads, yielding one entry per CDR3 protein. The table lists 360,000 or so distinct CDR3 sequences, about a fifth of them singletons.

The chain links TRBV6-1 to TRBJ1-5; possible D gene TRBD1, 6 bases. This receptor was obtained from a woman under 30 with Graves' hyperthyroidism. Sequenced sample: blood. The CDR3: CASSVTQGSGNQPQHF. CDR3 nucleotides: TGTGCCAGCAGTGTAACCCAGGGGAGCGGCAATCAGCCCCAGCATTTT.